What follows is one T cell receptor (beta chain) and its context. Antigen: not known. The data are from a study of cytomegalovirus exposure and HLA in healthy donors. The study, taken as a whole, reports: TCR beta V- and J-gene trimming was later associated with a missense DCLRE1C variant. Cytomegalovirus association was listed for about 180 TCR beta chains. Earlier results showed most TCR beta V segments being productive about 87% or about 30% of the time. A likely sequencing artifact accounted for one observed cluster of highly shared sequence variants.

In the PCR, 60 Vbeta and 13 Jbeta primers were used. The table came from immunoSEQ multiplex PCR; TCRdb's copy has only in-frame clones and leaves some out. The table lists 150,000 to 200,000 clones, around 63% of them singletons. The TCR sequence derives from a woman aged 18-30 years in good health and CMV-seropositive. The source material was PBMCs.

The DNA of the CDR3 is TGTGCCAGCAGACAGACAGGGTTAAGCTCCTACGAGCAGTACTTC. It is translated as CASRQTGLSSYEQYF. The chain recombines TRBV7-9 with TRBJ2-7; 7 bases align to TRBD1. With 6 bases clipped from V and 0 bases from J, the junction kept 8 bases outside the gene matches. The CDR3 covers 15 residues. CDR1 and CDR2 (germline): SEHNR, FQNEAQ (reference sequence).